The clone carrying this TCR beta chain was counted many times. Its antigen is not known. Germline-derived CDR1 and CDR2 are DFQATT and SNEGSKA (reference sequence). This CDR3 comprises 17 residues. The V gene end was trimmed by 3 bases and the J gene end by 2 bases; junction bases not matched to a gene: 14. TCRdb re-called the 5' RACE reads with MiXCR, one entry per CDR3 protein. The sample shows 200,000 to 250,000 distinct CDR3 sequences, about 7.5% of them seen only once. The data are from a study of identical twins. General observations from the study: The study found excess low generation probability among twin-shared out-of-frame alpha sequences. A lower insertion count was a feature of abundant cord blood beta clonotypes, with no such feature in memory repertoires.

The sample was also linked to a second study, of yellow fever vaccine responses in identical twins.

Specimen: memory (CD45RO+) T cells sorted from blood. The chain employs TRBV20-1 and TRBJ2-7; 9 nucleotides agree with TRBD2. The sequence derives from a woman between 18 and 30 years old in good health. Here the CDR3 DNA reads TGCAGTGCTAGCGCGGGGGGGCCCGGGACTCCGACCTACGAGCAGTACTTC. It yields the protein CSASAGGPGTPTYEQYF.